This TCR beta chain appears in the sequencing data of a study of OX40 agonist ivuxolimab in advanced cancers. As for the study in general: At 65% to 90% male, the cohort had a mean age of approximately 64 years, ranging from 23 to 79. Study-wide findings and caveats: People who partly responded at 0.1-3.0 mg/kg had some of the least clonal expansion seen.

Worth noting for this clone: The antigen is unknown.

Sequencing was performed with immunoSEQ multiplex PCR; in TCRdb, only in-frame clones are kept and a portion is missing. This table has tens of thousands of clones, roughly 90% appearing once. Trimming removed 3 bases at V and 5 bases at J, with 19 bases between. The germline CDR1 and CDR2 sequences are GTSNPN and SVGIG (reference sequence). The CDR3 sequence is 15 residues long. The sequencing here drew on CD4+ or CD8+ T cells sorted from blood, taken in a trial of the OX40 agonist ivuxolimab. The chain has TRBV30 and TRBJ2-5; either TRBD1 or TRBD2 may supply D (5 bases each). This sequence originates from an adult with an advanced solid tumor such as melanoma, head and neck, liver or kidney cancer. The CDR3 DNA sequence: TGTGCCTGGAGGCCAGGGACGGCGAGGAAGGAGACCCAGTACTTC. Its protein product is CAWRPGTARKETQYF.